This T cell receptor (beta chain) was retrieved from a study of blood T cell repertoires in COVID-19 (dated by TCRdb to about 2020). About the investigation overall: Samples from collaborators originated in the United States, Italy and Spain and spanned both the acute and convalescent phases of COVID-19. The sample metadata nearly always contained a de-identified subject ID, COVID-19 status, age in years and sex. Subjects who had been exposed to COVID-19, were actively infected with it, or had recovered from it provided the deeply sampled blood TCRbeta repertoires that made up the dataset. The material from the prospective study consisted of cDNA or gDNA derived from T cells, B-cell-depleted T cells, or PBMCs. Where HLA class I and class II types were available, the types were taken from metadata supplied by the sample provider, not from assay-based typing. The samples were drawn from the first 160 participants of the ongoing ImmuneRACE study and from 1,254 subjects provided by 6 global collaborators. A freely available public database, intended as a resource for researchers studying the immune response to SARS-CoV-2, is where the repertoires were released. Overall study outcomes, separate from this receptor: The quantity of clinical and demographic metadata differed by source and by participant and was supplied without curation.

Regarding this clone: Its antigen is still unknown. Within one base of it there is no much larger clone, and no base qualities were kept.

TCRbeta CDR3 regions were amplified from genomic DNA using the immunoSEQ Assay, a bias-controlled multiplex PCR. Per the authors' processing: Within the assay, amplification of reference gene primers was used to estimate how many nucleated cells each sample contained. To quantify the absolute abundance of each unique TCRbeta CDR3 rearrangement, sequence reads were collapsed and filtered. For each sample, productive Simpson clonality was calculated by taking the square root of Simpson's diversity index across productive rearrangements. TCRdb provides this immuneACCESS table in a form limited to in-frame rearrangements. Some clones are lacking; in checked studies, under half of them reflect an unresolved V gene, and why the rest are absent is not known. The V and J calls and clone size come from that table; D and trimming were worked out from the DNA. The sample table contains about 100,000 clones; only one count was recorded for 75% to 95% of them. The ten top clones hold roughly 4.2% of the sample.

The CDR3, cysteine through phenylalanine, is 15 amino acids long. CDR3 DNA is the only sequence kept; it has 45 bases, read in frame from the first base. V and J lose 2 bases and 5 bases, and a span of 15 bases separates them. From the germline V gene, CDR1 is SNHLY and CDR2 is FYNNEI. The collaborating institutions used their own protocols to collect whole blood in K2EDTA tubes. Collaborator samples were shipped for TCRbeta analysis as frozen whole blood, isolated PBMCs, or DNA extracted from either sample type. This TCR was recovered from a man between 18 and 29 years old with acute or convalescent COVID-19. The chain is made from TRBV2 and TRBJ1-1, and perhaps TRBD1 as D gene, on 5 matching bases. Sequencing was performed on peripheral blood. DNA sequence: TGTGCCAGCAGTGAATGGGGGGACCCAACTACTGAAGCTTTCTTT. It specifies CASSEWGDPTTEAFF.